The rows below give T cell receptor beta chains drawn from one sample of a study of shared clonotypes between healthy human individuals. Clones were sequenced by immunoSEQ multiplex PCR, and TCRdb holds only the in-frame ones, with some missing. The data hold some 2,000,000 clones, with almost 96% observed a single time. The sample taken for sequencing was naive CD4+ T cells sorted from blood. The receptor set was obtained from a man aged 18 to 30 in good health. Both conserved end residues are part of each CDR3. A D gene is named only where the DNA matches it firmly. Not every row has a clone size; where given, it reads once, few, many or a size class.

abundance | d_gene | j_gene | v_gene | CDR3nt | CDR3aa
NA | NA | TRBJ2-3 | TRBV12-5 | TGTGCTAGTGGTTTTGGCACAGATACGCAGTATTTT | CASGFGTDTQYF
NA | NA | TRBJ1-6 | TRBV2 | TGTGCCAGCAGACTCCTCAGCTCCTATAATTCACCCCTCCACTTT | CASRLLSSYNSPLHF
NA | NA | TRBJ2-3 | TRBV13 | TGTGCCAGCAGTACGCAAGTAAAAGCAGGGGCGTGGACAGATACGCAGTATTTT | CASSTQVKAGAWTDTQYF
NA | NA | TRBJ2-7 | TRBV18 | TGTGCCAGCTCACCAGGGCAGGGCAGCTCCTACGAGCAGTACTTC | CASSPGQGSSYEQYF
NA | TRBD2 | TRBJ2-5 | TRBV6-5 | TGTGCCAGCAGTTATGGGAGGGGACAAGAGACCCAGTACTTC | CASSYGRGQETQYF
NA | TRBD1 | TRBJ2-7 | TRBV28 | TGTGCCAGCAAAAGACAGGGGAAATCAAACGAGCAGTACTTC | CASKRQGKSNEQYF
NA | NA | TRBJ1-1 | TRBV7-9 | TGTGCCAGCAGCTTAGAAGAGGGCACTGAAGCTTTCTTT | CASSLEEGTEAFF
NA | NA | TRBJ2-2 | TRBV29-1 | TGCAGCGTGGAGACGGGTAAAGTGGACACCGGGGAGCTGTTTTTT | CSVETGKVDTGELFF
once | TRBD2 | TRBJ2-5 | TRBV6-1 | TGTGCCAGCAGAGAAGTCAGGGCGGGAGGGAAGGAGACCCAGTACTTC | CASREVRAGGKETQYF
NA | NA | TRBJ2-7 | TRBV2 | TGTGCCAGCAGTGAAGCCGGGGTCTACGAGCAGTACTTC | CASSEAGVYEQYF
NA | NA | TRBJ2-4 | TRBV28 | TGTGCCAGCAGTTTATTGGGGGAGCTGGCCAAAAACATTCAGTACTTC | CASSLLGELAKNIQYF
NA | NA | TRBJ1-1 | TRBV6-5 | TGTGCCAGCAGTTATAGGCGAATGAACACTGAAGCTTTCTTT | CASSYRRMNTEAFF
NA | TRBD1 | TRBJ2-1 | TRBV18 | TGTGCCAGCTCACGGGTACCGGGACAGGGGGCACCGGCGGGAGGTCTCGATGAGCAGTTCTTC | CASSRVPGQGAPAGGLDEQFF
NA | NA | TRBJ2-5 | TRBV28 | TGTGCCAGCAGTGAAGAACCAATGAGGGAGACCCAGTACTTC | CASSEEPMRETQYF
NA | TRBD1 | TRBJ1-1 | TRBV5-1 | TGCGCCAGCAGCTCAGCCGGGACAGCCACTGAAGCTTTCTTT | CASSSAGTATEAFF
NA | NA | TRBJ1-2 | TRBV11-2 | TGTGCCAGCAGCTTAGAACAGGGCGTCTACACCTTC | CASSLEQGVYTF
NA | NA | TRBJ2-3 | TRBV4-1 | TGCGCCAGCAGCCGAAAATACGGTGGCACAGATACGCAGTATTTT | CASSRKYGGTDTQYF
NA | NA | TRBJ1-6 | TRBV11-2 | TGTGCCAGCAGCTTACGTCCGGCTCGCTCACCCCTCCACTTT | CASSLRPARSPLHF
NA | TRBD2 | TRBJ2-3 | TRBV28 | TGTGCCAGCAGTTCGGTAGCGGGGGGTGGCACAGATACGCAGTATTTT | CASSSVAGGGTDTQYF
NA | NA | TRBJ1-2 | TRBV7-9 | TGTGCCAGCAGCTTAGGATCGAGCTATGGCTACACCTTC | CASSLGSSYGYTF
few | NA | TRBJ1-5 | TRBV7-2 | TGTGCCAGCAGCTCCTTTGGGGCCCAGCATTTT | CASSSFGAQHF
NA | TRBD1 | TRBJ1-3 | TRBV28 | TGTGCCAGCAGTATACTGGGACAGGGGACCTCTGGAAACACCATATATTTT | CASSILGQGTSGNTIYF
once | TRBD2 | TRBJ2-2 | TRBV18 | TGTGCCAGCTCACCGCCCAGCGGGGTTACGAACACCGGGGAGCTGTTTTTT | CASSPPSGVTNTGELFF
NA | TRBD1 | TRBJ2-1 | TRBV30 | TGTGCCTGGAGTGAGACAGGGGGCTTCTATGAGCAGTTCTTC | CAWSETGGFYEQFF
NA | TRBD1 | TRBJ2-3 | TRBV7-2 | TGTGCCAGCAGACCAGGGGGTACAGATACGCAGTATTTT | CASRPGGTDTQYF
NA | TRBD1 | TRBJ1-5 | TRBV6-1 | TGTGCCAGCAGTGAAAGGGACAGGGGGAATCAGCCCCAGCATTTT | CASSERDRGNQPQHF
NA | TRBD2 | TRBJ2-1 | TRBV6-5 | TGTGCCAGCAGCTCCGGGACTAGCGGGAGTGGTGAGCAGTTCTTC | CASSSGTSGSGEQFF
NA | NA | TRBJ2-7 | TRBV7-2 | TGTGCCAGCAGCTCATCCAACTTGGCCGAGCAGTACTTC | CASSSSNLAEQYF
NA | NA | TRBJ2-5 | TRBV5-6 | TGTGCCAGCAGCTTGGGGAACCAAGAGACCCAGTACTTC | CASSLGNQETQYF
NA | NA | TRBJ1-2 | TRBV5-1 | TGCGCCAGCAGCTTGGCCGGAGATGGGGGCTACACCTTC | CASSLAGDGGYTF
NA | NA | TRBJ2-5 | TRBV11-2 | TGTGCCAGCAGCTTAAATTCAGGGCTTAGAGAGACCCAGTACTTC | CASSLNSGLRETQYF
NA | TRBD1 | TRBJ2-5 | TRBV7-2 | TGTGCCAGCAGCGATTCGACAGGGGCCCAAGAGACCCAGTACTTC | CASSDSTGAQETQYF
NA | NA | TRBJ1-2 | TRBV28 | TGTGCCACCTGGGGGTTTGGCTACACCTTC | CATWGFGYTF
NA | NA | TRBJ1-5 | TRBV6-5 | TGTGCCAGCAGACAACACAAATATAGCAATCAGCCCCAGCATTTT | CASRQHKYSNQPQHF
NA | NA | TRBJ1-6 | TRBV6-1 | TGTGCCAGCAGTGAAGGGGGGTTGAATTCACCCCTCCACTTT | CASSEGGLNSPLHF
NA | NA | TRBJ1-1 | TRBV30 | TGTGCCTGGAGTGGCCAATCTGCTCTGAACACTGAAGCTTTCTTT | CAWSGQSALNTEAFF
NA | NA | TRBJ1-5 | TRBV6-1 | TGTGCCAGCAGTGAACTTGTCAGGGAAAGCAATCAGCCCCAGCATTTT | CASSELVRESNQPQHF
NA | NA | TRBJ1-5 | TRBV28 | TGTGCCAGCAGTTTGTTAGGGTACCAGCCCCAGCATTTT | CASSLLGYQPQHF
NA | NA | TRBJ2-5 | TRBV14 | TGTGCCAGCAGCCAAGGTGTGGGGACCGTGAGCCAAGAGACCCAGTACTTC | CASSQGVGTVSQETQYF
NA | TRBD1 | TRBJ2-5 | TRBV28 | TGTGCCAGCAGTTCTGAGGACAGGGCCCAAGAGACCCAGTACTTC | CASSSEDRAQETQYF